This T cell receptor (beta chain) was captured in a study of regulatory T cells in long-lasting Graves disease. Study results and caveats: Persistent disease was associated with favored TRBV28 usage and with favored use of TRBJ1-2 and TRBJ2-5.

Building the TCR beta libraries relied on iRepertoire HTBI primers, and CDR3 regions underwent Arm-PCR. TCRdb re-derived calls from the multiplex PCR reads in MiXCR, one entry per CDR3 protein. Here the sample spans approximately 390,000 distinct CDR3 sequences, 15% to 20% being singletons. Time point indicated: newly diagnosed GD, antithyroid drugs for less than 3 months. The TCR library was made from RNA extracted from PBMCs. This clonotype was seen at least ten times. Its specificity is not known. V dropped 4 bases and J dropped 9 bases, with 22 bases sitting between them. The CDR3 runs to 15 residues. Germline V gene sequence: CDR1 SGHRS, CDR2 YFSETQ. These data also formed part of another study, on T cells in Graves' hyperthyroidism and ophthalmopathy.

The chain links TRBV5-1 to TRBJ2-5, with D possibly TRBD2 on 5 matching bases. Sample: peripheral blood mononuclear cells (PBMCs), taken at new diagnosis, from a patient treated with antithyroid drugs. This TCR was sampled from a young woman with Graves disease. CDR3 region: CASSLGEPQRGAQYF. The CDR3 coding sequence is TGCGCCAGCAGCCTAGGAGAGCCTCAACGGGGTGCCCAGTACTTC.